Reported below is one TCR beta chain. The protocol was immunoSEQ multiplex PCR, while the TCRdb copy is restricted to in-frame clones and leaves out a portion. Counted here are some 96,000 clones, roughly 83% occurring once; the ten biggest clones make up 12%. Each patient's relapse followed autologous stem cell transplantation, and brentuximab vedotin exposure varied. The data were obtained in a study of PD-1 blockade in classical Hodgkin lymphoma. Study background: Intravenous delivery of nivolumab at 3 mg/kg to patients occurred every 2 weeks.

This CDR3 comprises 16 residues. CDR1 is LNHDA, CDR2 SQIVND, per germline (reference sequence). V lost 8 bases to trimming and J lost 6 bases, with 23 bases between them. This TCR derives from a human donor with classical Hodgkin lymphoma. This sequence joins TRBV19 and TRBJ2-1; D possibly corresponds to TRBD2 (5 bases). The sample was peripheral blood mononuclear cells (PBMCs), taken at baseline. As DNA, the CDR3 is TGTGCCAGTCAGAGCGGCGTCGGACTCACCCCCAATGAGCAGTTCTTC. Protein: CASQSGVGLTPNEQFF.